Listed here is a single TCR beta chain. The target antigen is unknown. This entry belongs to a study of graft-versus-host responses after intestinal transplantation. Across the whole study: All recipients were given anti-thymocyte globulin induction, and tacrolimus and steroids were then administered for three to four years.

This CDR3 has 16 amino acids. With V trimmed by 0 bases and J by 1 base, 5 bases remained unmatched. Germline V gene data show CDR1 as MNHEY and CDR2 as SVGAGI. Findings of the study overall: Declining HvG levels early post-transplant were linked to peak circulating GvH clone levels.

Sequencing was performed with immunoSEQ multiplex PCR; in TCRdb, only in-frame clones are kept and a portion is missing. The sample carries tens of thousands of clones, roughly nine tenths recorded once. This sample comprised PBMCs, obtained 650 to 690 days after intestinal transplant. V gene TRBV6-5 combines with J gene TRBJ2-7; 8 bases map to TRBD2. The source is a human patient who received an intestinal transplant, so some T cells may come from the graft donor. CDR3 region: CASSYSSGGSSYEQYF. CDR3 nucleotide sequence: TGTGCCAGCAGTTACTCCTCGGGGGGGTCTTCCTACGAGCAGTACTTC.